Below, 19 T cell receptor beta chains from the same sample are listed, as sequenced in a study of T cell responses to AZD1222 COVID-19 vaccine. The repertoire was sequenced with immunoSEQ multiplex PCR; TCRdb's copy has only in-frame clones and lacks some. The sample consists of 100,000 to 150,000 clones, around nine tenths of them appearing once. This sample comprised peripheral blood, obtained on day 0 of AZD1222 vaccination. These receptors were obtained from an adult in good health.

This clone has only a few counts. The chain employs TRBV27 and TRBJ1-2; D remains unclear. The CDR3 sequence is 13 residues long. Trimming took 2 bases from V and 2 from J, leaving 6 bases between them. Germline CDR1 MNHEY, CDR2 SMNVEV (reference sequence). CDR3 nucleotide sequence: TGTGCCAGCAGTTTAGGGAGGAACTATGGCTACACCTTC. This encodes CASSLGRNYGYTF.

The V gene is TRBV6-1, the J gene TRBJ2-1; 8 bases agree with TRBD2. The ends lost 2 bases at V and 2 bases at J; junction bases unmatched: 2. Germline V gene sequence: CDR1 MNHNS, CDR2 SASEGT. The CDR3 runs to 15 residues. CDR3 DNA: TGTGCCAGCAGTGAAAAGACTAGCGCCTACAATGAGCAGTTCTTC. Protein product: CASSEKTSAYNEQFF.

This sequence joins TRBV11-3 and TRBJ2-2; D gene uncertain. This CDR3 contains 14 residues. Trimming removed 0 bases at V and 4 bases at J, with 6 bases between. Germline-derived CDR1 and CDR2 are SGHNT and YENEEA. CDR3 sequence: CASSLDGPTGELFF. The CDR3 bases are TGTGCCAGCAGCTTAGATGGCCCCACCGGGGAGCTGTTTTTT.

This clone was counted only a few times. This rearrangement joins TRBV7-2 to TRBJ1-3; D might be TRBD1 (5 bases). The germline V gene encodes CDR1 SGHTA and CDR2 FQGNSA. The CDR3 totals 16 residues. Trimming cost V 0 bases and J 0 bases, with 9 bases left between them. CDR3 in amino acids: CASSLAWDLSGNTIYF. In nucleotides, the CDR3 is TGTGCCAGCAGCTTAGCATGGGACCTCTCTGGAAACACCATATATTTT.

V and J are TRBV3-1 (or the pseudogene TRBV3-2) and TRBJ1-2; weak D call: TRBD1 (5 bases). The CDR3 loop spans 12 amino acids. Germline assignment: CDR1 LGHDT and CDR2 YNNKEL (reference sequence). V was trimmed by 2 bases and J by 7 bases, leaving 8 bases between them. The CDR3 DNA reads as TGTGCCAGCAGCCAATCGGGGCCTGGCTACACCTTC. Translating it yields CASSQSGPGYTF.

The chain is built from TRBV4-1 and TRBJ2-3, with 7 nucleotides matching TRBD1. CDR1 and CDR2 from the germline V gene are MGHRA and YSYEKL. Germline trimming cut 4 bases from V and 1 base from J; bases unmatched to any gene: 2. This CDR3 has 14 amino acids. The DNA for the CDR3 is TGCGCCAGCAGCCCCGGACAGGGCACAGATACGCAGTATTTT. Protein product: CASSPGQGTDTQYF.

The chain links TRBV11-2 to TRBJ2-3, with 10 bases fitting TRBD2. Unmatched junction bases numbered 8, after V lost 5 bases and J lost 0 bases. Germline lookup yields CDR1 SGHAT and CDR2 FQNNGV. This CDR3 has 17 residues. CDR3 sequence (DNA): TGTGCCAGCAGCCACCAACTAGCGGGGATTAGCACAGATACGCAGTATTTT. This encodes CASSHQLAGISTDTQYF.

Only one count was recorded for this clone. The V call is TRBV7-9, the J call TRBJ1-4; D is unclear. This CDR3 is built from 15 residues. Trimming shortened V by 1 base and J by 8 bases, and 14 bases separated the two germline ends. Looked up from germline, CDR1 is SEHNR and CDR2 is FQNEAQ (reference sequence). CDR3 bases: TGTGCCAGCAGCTTAGTAGAGGGAATTGGAGAAAAACTGTTTTTT. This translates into CASSLVEGIGEKLFF. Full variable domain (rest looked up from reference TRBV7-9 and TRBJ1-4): DTGVSQNPRHKITKRGQNVTFRCDPISEHNRLYWYRQTLGQGPEFLTYFQNEAQLEKSRLLSDRFSAERPKGSFSTLEIQRTEQGDSAMYLCASSLVEGIGEKLFFGSGTQLSVL.

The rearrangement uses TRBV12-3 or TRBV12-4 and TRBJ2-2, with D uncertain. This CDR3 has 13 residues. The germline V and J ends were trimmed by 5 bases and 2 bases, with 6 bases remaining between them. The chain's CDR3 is CASSPTNTGELFF. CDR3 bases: TGTGCCAGCAGTCCCACAAACACCGGGGAGCTGTTTTTT.

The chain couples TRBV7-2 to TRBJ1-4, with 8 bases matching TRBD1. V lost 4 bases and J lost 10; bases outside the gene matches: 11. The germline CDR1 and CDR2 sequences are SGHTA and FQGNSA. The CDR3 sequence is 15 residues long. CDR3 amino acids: CASSSFGQGIGKLFF. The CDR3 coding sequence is TGTGCCAGCAGCTCCTTTGGACAGGGTATAGGAAAACTGTTTTTT.

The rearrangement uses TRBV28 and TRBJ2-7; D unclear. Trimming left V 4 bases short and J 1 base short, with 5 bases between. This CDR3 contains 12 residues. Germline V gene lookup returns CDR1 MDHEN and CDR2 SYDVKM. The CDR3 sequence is CASSYPSYEQYF. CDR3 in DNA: TGTGCCAGCAGTTACCCTTCCTACGAGCAGTACTTC.

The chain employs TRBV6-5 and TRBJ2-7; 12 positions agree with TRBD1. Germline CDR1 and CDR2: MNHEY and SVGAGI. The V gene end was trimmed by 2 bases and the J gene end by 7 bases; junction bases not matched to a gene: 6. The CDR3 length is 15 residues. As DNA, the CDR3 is TGTGCCAGCAGTTACACTGGGACAGGGGGCTTAGAGCAGTACTTC. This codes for CASSYTGTGGLEQYF.

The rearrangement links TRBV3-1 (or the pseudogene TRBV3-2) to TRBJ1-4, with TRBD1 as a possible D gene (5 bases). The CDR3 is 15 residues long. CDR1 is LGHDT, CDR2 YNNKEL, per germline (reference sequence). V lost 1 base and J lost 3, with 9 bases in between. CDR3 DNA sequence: TGTGCCAGCAGCCAAGCGGGCAGGGCTAATGAAAAACTGTTTTTT. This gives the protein CASSQAGRANEKLFF.

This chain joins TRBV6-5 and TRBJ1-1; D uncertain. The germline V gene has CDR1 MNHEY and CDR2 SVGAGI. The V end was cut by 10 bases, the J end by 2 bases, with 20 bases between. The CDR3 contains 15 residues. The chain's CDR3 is CAKGVDRRLNTEAFF. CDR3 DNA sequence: TGTGCCAAAGGAGTTGACCGAAGATTAAACACTGAAGCTTTCTTT.

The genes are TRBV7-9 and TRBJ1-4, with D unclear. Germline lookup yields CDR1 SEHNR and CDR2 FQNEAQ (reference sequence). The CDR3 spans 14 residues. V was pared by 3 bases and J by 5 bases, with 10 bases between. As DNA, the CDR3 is TGTGCCAGCAGCTTGCCCGTTCGAAATGAAAAACTGTTTTTT. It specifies CASSLPVRNEKLFF.

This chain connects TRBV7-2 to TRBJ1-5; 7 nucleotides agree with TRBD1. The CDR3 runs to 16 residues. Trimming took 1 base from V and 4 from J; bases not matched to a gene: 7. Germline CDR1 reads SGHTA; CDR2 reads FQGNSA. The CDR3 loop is CASSLGPTGRNQPQHF. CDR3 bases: TGTGCCAGCAGCTTAGGCCCGACAGGGAGGAATCAGCCCCAGCATTTT.

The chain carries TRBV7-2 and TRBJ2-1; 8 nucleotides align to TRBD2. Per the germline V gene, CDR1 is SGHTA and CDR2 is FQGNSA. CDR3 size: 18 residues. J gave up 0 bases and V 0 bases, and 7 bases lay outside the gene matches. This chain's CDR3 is CASSLAGLGSNSYNEQFF. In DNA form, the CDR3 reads TGTGCCAGCAGCTTAGCGGGACTAGGTTCTAACTCCTACAATGAGCAGTTCTTC. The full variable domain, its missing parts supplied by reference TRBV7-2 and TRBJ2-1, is GAGVSQSPSNKVTEKGKDVELRCDPISGHTALYWYRQSLGQGLEFLIYFQGNSAPDKSGLPSDRFSAERTGGSVSTLTIQRTQQEDSAVYLCASSLAGLGSNSYNEQFFGPGTRLTVL.

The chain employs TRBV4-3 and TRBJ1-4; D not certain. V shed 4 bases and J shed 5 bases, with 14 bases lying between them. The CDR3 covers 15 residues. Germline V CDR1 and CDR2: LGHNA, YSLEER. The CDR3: CASSRSRVLNEKLFF. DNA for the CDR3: TGCGCCAGCAGCCGAAGTAGGGTACTGAATGAAAAACTGTTTTTT.

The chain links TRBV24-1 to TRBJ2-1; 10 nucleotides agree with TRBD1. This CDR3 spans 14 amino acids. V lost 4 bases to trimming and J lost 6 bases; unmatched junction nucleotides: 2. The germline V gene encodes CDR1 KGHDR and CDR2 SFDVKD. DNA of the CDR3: TGTGCCACCAGTGAAGGACAGGGGGTCAATGAGCAGTTCTTC. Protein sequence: CATSEGQGVNEQFF.